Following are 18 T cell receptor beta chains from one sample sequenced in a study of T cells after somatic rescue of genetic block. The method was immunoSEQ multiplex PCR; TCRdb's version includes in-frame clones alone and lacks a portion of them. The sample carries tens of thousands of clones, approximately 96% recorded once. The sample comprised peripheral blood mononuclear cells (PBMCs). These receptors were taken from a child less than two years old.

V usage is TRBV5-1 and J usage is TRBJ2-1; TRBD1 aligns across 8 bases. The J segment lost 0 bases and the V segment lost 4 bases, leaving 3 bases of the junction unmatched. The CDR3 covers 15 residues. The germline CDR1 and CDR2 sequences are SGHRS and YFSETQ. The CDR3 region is CASSATGGSYNEQFF. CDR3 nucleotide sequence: TGCGCCAGCAGCGCAACAGGGGGCTCCTACAATGAGCAGTTCTTC.

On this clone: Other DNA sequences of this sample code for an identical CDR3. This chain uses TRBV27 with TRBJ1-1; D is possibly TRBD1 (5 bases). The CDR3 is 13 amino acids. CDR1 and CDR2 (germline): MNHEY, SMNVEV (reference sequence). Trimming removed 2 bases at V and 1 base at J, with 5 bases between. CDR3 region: CASSLRGNTEAFF. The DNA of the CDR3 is TGTGCCAGCAGTTTAAGGGGGAACACTGAAGCTTTCTTT.

CDR3: CASSLGTVLTYEQYF. CDR3 nucleotides: TGTGCCAGCAGCTTGGGGACAGTCCTGACCTACGAGCAGTACTTC. This chain joins TRBV5-6 and TRBJ2-7; D might be TRBD1 (6 bases). CDR1 is SGHDT, CDR2 YYEEEE, per germline. The CDR3 spans 15 residues. Trimming shortened V by 0 bases and J by 2 bases, and 12 bases separated the two germline ends.

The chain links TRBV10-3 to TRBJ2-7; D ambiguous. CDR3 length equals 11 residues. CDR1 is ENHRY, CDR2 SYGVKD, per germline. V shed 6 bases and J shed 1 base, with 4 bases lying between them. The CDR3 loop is CAISLSYEQYF. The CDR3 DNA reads TGTGCCATCAGCCTGTCCTACGAGCAGTACTTC.

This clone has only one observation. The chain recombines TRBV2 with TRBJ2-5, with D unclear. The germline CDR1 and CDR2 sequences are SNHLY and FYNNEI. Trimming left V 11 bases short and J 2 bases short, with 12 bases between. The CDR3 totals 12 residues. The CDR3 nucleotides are TGTGCCTCTTACAAATGGCAAGAGACCCAGTACTTC. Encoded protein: CASYKWQETQYF.

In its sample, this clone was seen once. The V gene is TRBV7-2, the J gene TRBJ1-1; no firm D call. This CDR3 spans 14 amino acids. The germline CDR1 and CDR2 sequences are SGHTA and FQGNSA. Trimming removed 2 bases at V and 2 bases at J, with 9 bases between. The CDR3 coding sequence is TGTGCCAGCAGCTTAACCGGGATTAACACTGAAGCTTTCTTT. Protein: CASSLTGINTEAFF.

The CDR3 coding sequence is TGTGCCAGCAGTTCCCCTCACGGGGGGTTTAACTATGGCTACACCTTC. It translates to CASSSPHGGFNYGYTF. The chain links TRBV28 to TRBJ1-2; D possibly corresponds to TRBD1 (5 bases). Germline CDR1 MDHEN, CDR2 SYDVKM. V shed 4 bases and J shed 1 base, with 16 bases lying between them. This CDR3 has 16 residues.

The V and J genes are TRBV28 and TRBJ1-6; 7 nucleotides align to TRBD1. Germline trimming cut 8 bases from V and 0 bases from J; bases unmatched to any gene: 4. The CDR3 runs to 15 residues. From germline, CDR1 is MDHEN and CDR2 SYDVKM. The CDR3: CASLGQSSYNSPLHF. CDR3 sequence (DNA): TGTGCCAGCCTGGGACAGAGCTCCTATAATTCACCCCTCCACTTT.

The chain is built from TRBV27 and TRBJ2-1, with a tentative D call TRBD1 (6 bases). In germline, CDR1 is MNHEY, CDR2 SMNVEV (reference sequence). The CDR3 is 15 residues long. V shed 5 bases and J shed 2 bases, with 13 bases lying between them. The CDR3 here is CASSAQDSPYNEQFF. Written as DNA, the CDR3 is TGTGCCAGCAGTGCCCAGGACAGCCCCTACAATGAGCAGTTCTTC.

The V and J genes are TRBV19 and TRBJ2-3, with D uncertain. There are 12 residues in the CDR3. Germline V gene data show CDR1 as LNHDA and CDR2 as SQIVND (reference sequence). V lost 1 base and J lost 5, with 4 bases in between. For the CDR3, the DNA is TGTGCCAGTAGTATAGGAATAGATACGCAGTATTTT. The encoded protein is CASSIGIDTQYF.

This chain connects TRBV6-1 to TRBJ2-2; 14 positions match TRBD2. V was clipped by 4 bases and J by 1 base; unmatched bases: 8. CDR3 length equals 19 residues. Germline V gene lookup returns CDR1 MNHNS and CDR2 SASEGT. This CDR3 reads CASSARLAGGPKNTGELFF. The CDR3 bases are TGTGCCAGCAGTGCCAGACTAGCGGGAGGGCCAAAGAACACCGGGGAGCTGTTTTTT.

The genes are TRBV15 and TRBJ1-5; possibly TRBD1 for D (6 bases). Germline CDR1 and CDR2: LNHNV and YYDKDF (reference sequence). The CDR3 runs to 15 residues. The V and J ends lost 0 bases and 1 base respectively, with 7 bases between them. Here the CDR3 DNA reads TGTGCCACCAGCAGAGATGGGGGCAGCAATCAGCCCCAGCATTTT. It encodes CATSRDGGSNQPQHF. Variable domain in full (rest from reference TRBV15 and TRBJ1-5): DAMVIQNPRYQVTQFGKPVTLSCSQTLNHNVMYWYQQKSSQAPKLLFHYYDKDFNNEADTPDNFQSRRPNTSFCFLDIRSPGLGDTAMYLCATSRDGGSNQPQHFGDGTRLSIL.

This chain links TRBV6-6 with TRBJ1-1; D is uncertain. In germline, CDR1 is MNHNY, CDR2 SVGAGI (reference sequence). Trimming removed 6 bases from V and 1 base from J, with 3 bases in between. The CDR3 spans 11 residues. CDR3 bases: TGTGCCAGCAGACAGAACACTGAAGCTTTCTTT. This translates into CASRQNTEAFF.

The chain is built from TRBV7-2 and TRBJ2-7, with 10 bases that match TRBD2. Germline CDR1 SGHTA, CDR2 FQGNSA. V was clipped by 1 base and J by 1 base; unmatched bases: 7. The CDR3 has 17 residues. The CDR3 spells CASSLGGGTSVSYEQYF. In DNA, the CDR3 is TGTGCCAGCAGCTTAGGCGGTGGGACTAGCGTTTCCTACGAGCAGTACTTC. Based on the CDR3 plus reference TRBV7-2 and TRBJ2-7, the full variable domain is GAGVSQSPSNKVTEKGKDVELRCDPISGHTALYWYRQSLGQGLEFLIYFQGNSAPDKSGLPSDRFSAERTGGSVSTLTIQRTQQEDSAVYLCASSLGGGTSVSYEQYFGPGTRLTVT.

The DNA of the CDR3 is TGTGCCAGCAGCTTCCAGGGGGCTGGAAACACCATATATTTT. Residues: CASSFQGAGNTIYF. V is TRBV7-2 and J is TRBJ1-3; 7 positions match TRBD1. Germline trimming cut 3 bases from V and 2 bases from J; bases unmatched to any gene: 1. CDR1 and CDR2 (germline): SGHTA, FQGNSA. The CDR3 loop spans 14 amino acids.

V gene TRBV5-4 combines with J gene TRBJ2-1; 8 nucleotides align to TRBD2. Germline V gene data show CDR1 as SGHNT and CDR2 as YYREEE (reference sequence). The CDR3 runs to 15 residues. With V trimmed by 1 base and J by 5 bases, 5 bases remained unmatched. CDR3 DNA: TGTGCCAGCAGCTTGAACGGGAGGGCCCACAATGAGCAGTTCTTC. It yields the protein CASSLNGRAHNEQFF.

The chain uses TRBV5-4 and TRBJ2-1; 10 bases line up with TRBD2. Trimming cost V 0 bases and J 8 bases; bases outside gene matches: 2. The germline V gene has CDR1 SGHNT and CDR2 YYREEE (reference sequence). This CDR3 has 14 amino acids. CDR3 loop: CASSLAGTSDEQFF. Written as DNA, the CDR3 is TGTGCCAGCAGCTTGGCCGGGACTAGCGATGAGCAGTTCTTC.

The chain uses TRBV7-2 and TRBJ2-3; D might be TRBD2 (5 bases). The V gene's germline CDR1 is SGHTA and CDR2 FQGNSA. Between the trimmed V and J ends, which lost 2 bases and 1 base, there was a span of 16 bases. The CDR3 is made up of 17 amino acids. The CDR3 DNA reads TGTGCCAGCAGCTTATGGGTAGCGAGTTGGGGCACAGATACGCAGTATTTT. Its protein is CASSLWVASWGTDTQYF.